Sequencing of this TCR beta chain was carried out in a study of blood T cell repertoires in COVID-19. Authors' analysis steps: It was from reference gene primer amplification that nucleated cell counts were estimated. Generated by immunoSEQ multiplex PCR, the TCRdb table keeps only in-frame clones and is missing some. V, J and clone size reflect that table, while D and trimming were determined from the DNA. The sample lists 200,000 to 300,000 clones, 70% to 75% occurring once. There are 13 residues in the CDR3. CDR1 is SGHAT and CDR2 is FQNNGV in the germline V gene. Trimming cost V 3 bases and J 16 bases, with 19 bases left between them.

The J gene is TRBJ2-4, the V gene TRBV11-2; D may be TRBD2 (6 bases). The clonotype originates from a woman older than 75 with acute or convalescent COVID-19. The material sequenced was peripheral blood. CDR3 coding DNA: TGTGCCAGCAGCTTCGGAGGGGCCAGTGCGCCCTACTTC. This translates into CASSFGGASAPYF.